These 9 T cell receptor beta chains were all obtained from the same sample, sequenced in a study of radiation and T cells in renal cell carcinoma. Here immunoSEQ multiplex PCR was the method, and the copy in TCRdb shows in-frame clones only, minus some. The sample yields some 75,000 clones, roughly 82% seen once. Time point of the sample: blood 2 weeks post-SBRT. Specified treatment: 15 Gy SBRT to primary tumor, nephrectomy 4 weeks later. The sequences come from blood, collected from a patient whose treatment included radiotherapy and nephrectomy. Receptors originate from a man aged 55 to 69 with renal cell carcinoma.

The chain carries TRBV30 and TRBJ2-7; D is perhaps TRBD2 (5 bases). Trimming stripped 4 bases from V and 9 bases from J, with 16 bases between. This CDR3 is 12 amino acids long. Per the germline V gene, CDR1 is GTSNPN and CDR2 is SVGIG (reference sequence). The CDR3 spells CAWNEGRLAQYF. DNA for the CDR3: TGTGCCTGGAATGAGGGAAGGCTAGCGCAGTACTTC.

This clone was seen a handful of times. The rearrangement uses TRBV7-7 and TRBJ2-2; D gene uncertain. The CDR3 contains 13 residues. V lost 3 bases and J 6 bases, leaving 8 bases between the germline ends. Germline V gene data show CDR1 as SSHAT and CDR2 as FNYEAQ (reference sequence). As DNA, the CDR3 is TGTGCCAGCAGCTTTAAGGGCGCCGGGGAGCTGTTTTTT. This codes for CASSFKGAGELFF.

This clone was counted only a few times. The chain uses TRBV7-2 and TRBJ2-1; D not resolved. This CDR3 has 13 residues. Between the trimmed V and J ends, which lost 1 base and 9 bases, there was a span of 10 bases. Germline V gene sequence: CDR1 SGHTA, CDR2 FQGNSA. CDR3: CASSLDIVGEQFF. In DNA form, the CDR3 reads TGTGCCAGCAGCTTAGATATAGTAGGTGAGCAGTTCTTC.

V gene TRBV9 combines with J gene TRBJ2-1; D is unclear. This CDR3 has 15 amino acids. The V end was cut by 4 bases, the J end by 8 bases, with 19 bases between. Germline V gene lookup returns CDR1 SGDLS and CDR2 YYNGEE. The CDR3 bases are TGTGCCAGCAGCCGAAGGTCTAGGAGTATGGATGAGCAGTTCTTC. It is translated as CASSRRSRSMDEQFF.

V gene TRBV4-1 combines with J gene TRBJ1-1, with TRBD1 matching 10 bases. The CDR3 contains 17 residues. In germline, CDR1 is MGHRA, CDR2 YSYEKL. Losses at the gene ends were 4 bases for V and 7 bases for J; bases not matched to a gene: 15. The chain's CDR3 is CASSREGGTGESVEAFF. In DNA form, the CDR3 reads TGCGCCAGCAGCCGCGAAGGGGGGACAGGGGAATCAGTTGAAGCTTTCTTT.

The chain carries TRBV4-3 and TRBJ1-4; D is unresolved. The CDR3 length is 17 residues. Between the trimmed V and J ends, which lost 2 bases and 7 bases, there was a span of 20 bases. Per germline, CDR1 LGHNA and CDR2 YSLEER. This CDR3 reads CASSQKPGRTSGEKLFF. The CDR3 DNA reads TGCGCCAGCAGCCAAAAACCCGGACGTACTTCGGGTGAAAAACTGTTTTTT.

DNA of the CDR3: TGTGCCAGCAGCTTAGATCGAAGTAGCGGGAGTATGTATGAGCAGTTCTTC. This encodes CASSLDRSSGSMYEQFF. V usage is TRBV11-2 and J usage is TRBJ2-1; TRBD2 matches 9 bases. The V and J ends lost 0 bases and 8 bases, in that order; junction bases with no gene match: 11. Per the germline V gene, CDR1 is SGHAT and CDR2 is FQNNGV. The CDR3 extends over 17 amino acids. The variable domain in full, with the rest retrieved from reference TRBV11-2 and TRBJ2-1, is EAGVAQSPRYKIIEKRQSVAFWCNPISGHATLYWYQQILGQGPKLLIQFQNNGVVDDSQLPKDRFSAERLKGVDSTLKIQPAKLEDSAVYLCASSLDRSSGSMYEQFFGPGTRLTVL.

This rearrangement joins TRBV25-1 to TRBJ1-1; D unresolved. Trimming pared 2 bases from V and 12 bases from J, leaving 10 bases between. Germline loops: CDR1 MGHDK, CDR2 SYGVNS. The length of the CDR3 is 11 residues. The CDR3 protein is CASSEGVKTFF. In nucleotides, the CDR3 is TGTGCCAGCAGTGAAGGGGTGAAGACTTTCTTT.

CDR3 DNA: TGTGCCAGCAGCTTACCGGGACTAGCGGGATACAATGAGCAGTTCTTC. As protein: CASSLPGLAGYNEQFF. The rearrangement joins TRBV5-4 to TRBJ2-1, with 13 positions matching TRBD2. CDR1 SGHNT and CDR2 YYREEE come from the germline V gene (reference sequence). The trim removed 2 bases at V and 4 bases at J, leaving 3 bases unmatched. The CDR3 is 16 residues long.